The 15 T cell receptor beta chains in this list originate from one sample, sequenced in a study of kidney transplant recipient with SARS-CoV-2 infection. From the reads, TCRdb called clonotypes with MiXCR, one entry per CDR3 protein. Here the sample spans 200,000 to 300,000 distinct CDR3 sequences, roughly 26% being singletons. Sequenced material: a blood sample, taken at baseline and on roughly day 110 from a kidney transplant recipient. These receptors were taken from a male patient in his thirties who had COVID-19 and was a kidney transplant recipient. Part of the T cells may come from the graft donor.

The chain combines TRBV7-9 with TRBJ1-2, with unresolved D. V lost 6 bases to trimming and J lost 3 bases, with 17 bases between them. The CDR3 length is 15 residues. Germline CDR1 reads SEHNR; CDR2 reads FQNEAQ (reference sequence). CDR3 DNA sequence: TGTGCCAGCAGTGCCAGGATCCGACCGGACTATGGCTACACCTTC. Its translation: CASSARIRPDYGYTF.

The CDR3 loop is CASSLVGLAGGADTQYF. The DNA for the CDR3 is TGCGCCAGCAGCTTGGTCGGACTAGCGGGAGGAGCAGATACGCAGTATTTT. V and J are TRBV5-1 and TRBJ2-3; TRBD2 matches 14 bases. V shed 0 bases and J 4 bases; nucleotides not matched to a gene: 4. This CDR3 spans 17 amino acids. CDR1 is SGHRS, CDR2 YFSETQ, per germline.

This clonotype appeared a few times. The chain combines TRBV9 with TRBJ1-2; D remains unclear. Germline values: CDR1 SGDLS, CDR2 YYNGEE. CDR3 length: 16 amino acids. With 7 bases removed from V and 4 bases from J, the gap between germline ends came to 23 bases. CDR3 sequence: CASRWSYSRKTYGYTF. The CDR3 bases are TGTGCCAGCCGGTGGTCGTACTCAAGAAAGACCTATGGCTACACCTTC. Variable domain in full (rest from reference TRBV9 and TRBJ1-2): DSGVTQTPKHLITATGQRVTLRCSPRSGDLSVYWYQQSLDQGLQFLIQYYNGEERAKGNILERFSAQQFPDLHSELNLSSLELGDSALYFCASRWSYSRKTYGYTFGSGTRLTVV.

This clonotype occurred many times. The CDR3 reads CASSPKDGHTPEAFF. Written as DNA, the CDR3 is TGTGCCAGCAGTCCCAAAGATGGACACACGCCTGAAGCTTTCTTT. The gene calls are TRBV6-5 and TRBJ1-1; D perhaps matches TRBD1 (5 bases). Looked up from germline, CDR1 is MNHEY and CDR2 is SVGAGI. V gave up 5 bases and J gave up 6 bases, with 19 bases separating them. CDR3 length: 15 residues.

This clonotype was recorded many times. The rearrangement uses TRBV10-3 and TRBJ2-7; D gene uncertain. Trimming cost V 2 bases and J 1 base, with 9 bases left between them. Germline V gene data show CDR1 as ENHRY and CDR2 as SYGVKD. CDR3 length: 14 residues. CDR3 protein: CAISEGSPSYEQYF. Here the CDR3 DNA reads TGTGCCATCAGTGAGGGCTCCCCGTCCTACGAGCAGTACTTC.

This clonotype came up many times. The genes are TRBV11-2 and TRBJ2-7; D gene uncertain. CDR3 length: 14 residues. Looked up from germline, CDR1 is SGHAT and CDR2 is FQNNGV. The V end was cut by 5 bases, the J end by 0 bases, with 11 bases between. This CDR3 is CASSRRLSSYEQYF. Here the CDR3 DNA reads TGTGCCAGCAGCCGAAGGCTGTCCTCCTACGAGCAGTACTTC.

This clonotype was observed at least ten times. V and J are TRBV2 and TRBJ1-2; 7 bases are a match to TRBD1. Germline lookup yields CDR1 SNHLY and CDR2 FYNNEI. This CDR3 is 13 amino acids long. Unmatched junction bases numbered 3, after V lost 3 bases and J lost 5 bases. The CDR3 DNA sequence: TGTGCCAGCAGTGATGACAGGGAGTATGGCTACACCTTC. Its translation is CASSDDREYGYTF.

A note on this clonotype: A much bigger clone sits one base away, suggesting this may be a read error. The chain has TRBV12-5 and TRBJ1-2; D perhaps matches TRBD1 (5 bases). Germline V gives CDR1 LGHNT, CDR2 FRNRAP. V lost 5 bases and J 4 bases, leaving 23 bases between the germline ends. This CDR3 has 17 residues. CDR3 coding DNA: TGTGCTAGTGGTGAAAGTTATTTGCAGGGAGAGACCTATGGCTACACCTTC. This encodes CASGESYLQGETYGYTF.

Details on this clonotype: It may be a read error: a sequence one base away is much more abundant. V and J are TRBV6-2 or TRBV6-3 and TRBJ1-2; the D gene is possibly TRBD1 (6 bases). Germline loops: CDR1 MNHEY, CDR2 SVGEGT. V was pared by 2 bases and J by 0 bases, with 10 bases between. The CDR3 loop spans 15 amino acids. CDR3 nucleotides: TGTGCCAGCAGTTACGGGCCAGGGGCTAACTATGGCTACACCTTC. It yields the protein CASSYGPGANYGYTF.

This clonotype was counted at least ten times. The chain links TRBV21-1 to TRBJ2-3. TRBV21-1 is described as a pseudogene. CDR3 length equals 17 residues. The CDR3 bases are TGTGCCAGCAGCAGGACGTTAGCTACAGTCATGCAAGATACGCAGTATTTT. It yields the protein CASSRTLATVMQDTQYF.

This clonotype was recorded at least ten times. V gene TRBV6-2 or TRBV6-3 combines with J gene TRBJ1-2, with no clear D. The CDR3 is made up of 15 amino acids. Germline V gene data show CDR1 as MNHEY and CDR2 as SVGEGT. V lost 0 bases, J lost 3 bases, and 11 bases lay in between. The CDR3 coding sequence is TGTGCCAGCAGTTACTCGAGCCGGGGAGACTATGGCTACACCTTC. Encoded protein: CASSYSSRGDYGYTF.

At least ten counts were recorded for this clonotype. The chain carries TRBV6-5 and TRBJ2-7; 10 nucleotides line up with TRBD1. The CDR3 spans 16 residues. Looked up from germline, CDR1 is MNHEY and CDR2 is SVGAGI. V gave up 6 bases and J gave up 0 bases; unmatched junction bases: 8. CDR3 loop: CASSRDRGRSSYEQYF. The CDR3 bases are TGTGCCAGCAGCCGTGACAGGGGGCGAAGCTCCTACGAGCAGTACTTC.

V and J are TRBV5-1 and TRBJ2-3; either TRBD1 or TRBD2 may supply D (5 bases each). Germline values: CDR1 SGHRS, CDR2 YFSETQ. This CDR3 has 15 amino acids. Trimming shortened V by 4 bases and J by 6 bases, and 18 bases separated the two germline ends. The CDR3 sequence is CASSPAEGWADTQYF. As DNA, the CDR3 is TGCGCCAGCAGCCCGGCCGAGGGGTGGGCCGATACGCAGTATTTT.

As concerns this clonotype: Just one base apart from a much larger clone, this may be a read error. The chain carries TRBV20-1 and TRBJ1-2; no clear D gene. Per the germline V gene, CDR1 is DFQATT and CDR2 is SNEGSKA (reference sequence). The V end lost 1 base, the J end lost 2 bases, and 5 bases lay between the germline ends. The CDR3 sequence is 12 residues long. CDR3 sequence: CSARGTNYGYTF. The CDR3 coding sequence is TGCAGTGCTAGAGGAACAAACTATGGCTACACCTTC.

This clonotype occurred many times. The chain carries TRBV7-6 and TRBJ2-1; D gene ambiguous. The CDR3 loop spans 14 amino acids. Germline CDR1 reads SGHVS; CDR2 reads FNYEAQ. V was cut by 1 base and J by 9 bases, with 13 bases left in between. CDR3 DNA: TGTGCCAGCAGCTTAGAAGGGCTCATGGGTGAGCAGTTCTTC. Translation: CASSLEGLMGEQFF.